This T cell receptor beta chain came from a study of blood T cell repertoires in COVID-19. About the study: COVID-19 samples, acute and convalescent, were from the United States, Italy and Spain.

Original processing notes: From reference gene primer amplification, estimates of nucleated cell counts were derived. Profiled with immunoSEQ multiplex PCR; TCRdb holds only in-frame clones, not every one. V and J calls and clone size are as listed in that table; D and trimming were resolved from the DNA. This repertoire shows around 230,000 clones, about 90% found once; its top ten account for 7.2%. With 4 bases removed from V and 5 bases from J, the gap between germline ends came to 21 bases. The V gene's germline CDR1 is LGHDT and CDR2 YNNKEL (reference sequence). There are 17 residues in the CDR3.

This rearrangement joins TRBV3-1 (or the pseudogene TRBV3-2) to TRBJ2-1; perhaps TRBD1 as D (5 bases). Input material: peripheral blood. The receptor was derived from a man between 60 and 70 years old who had recovered from COVID-19. The CDR3 here is CASSPSPWGGTHNEQFF. The CDR3 coding sequence is TGTGCCAGCAGCCCTTCACCGTGGGGCGGCACACACAATGAGCAGTTCTTC.